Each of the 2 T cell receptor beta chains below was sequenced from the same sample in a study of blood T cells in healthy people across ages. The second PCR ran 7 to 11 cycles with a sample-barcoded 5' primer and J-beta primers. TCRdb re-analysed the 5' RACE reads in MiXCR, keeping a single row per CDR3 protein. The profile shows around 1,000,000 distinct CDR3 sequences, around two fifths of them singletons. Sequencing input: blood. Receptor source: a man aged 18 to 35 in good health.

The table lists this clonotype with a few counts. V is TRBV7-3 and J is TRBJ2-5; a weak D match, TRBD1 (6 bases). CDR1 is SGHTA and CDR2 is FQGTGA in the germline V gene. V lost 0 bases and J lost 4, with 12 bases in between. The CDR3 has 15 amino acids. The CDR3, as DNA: TGTGCCAGCAGCTTAACGGGACAACCCTCAGAGACCCAGTACTTC. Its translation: CASSLTGQPSETQYF.

The CDR3 bases are TGTGCCAACAGATCCGGGACAGGGATGTCCTATGGCTACACCTTC. Translating it yields CANRSGTGMSYGYTF. This chain joins TRBV9 and TRBJ1-2, with 9 bases aligning to TRBD1. Germline lookup yields CDR1 SGDLS and CDR2 YYNGEE. V was pared by 9 bases and J by 4 bases, with 13 bases of the junction left unmatched. The CDR3 runs to 15 residues. The full variable domain, in which reference TRBV9 and TRBJ1-2 provide the parts outside the CDR3, is DSGVTQTPKHLITATGQRVTLRCSPRSGDLSVYWYQQSLDQGLQFLIQYYNGEERAKGNILERFSAQQFPDLHSELNLSSLELGDSALYFCANRSGTGMSYGYTFGSGTRLTVV.